This TCR beta chain is from a study of OX40 agonist ivuxolimab in advanced cancers. Study summary: Patients received intravenous ivuxolimab every 2 weeks at 0.01 to 10 mg/kg. Previous treatment with anti-PD-1, anti-PD-L1 or anti-CTLA-4 therapy was allowed; under 50% had received some. Whole-study findings and limits: CD8+ T cells showed, on average, more clonal expansion than CD4+ cells. Both blood CD4+ and CD8+ T cells showed clonal growth by week 6 at 0.1 to 3.0 mg/kg.

Per the germline V gene, CDR1 is MGHRA and CDR2 is YSYEKL. The V and J ends lost 0 bases and 4 bases, in that order; junction bases with no gene match: 6. CDR3 length: 16 residues. Comments on this clone: Its antigen remains unknown. Other DNA variants within this sample encode the same CDR3.

The assay was immunoSEQ multiplex PCR, and TCRdb's table has in-frame clones only and misses some. The table has tens of thousands of clones, roughly nine tenths seen once. Source: CD4+ or CD8+ T cells sorted from blood, taken in a trial of the OX40 agonist ivuxolimab. This chain joins TRBV4-1 and TRBJ2-1; 7 bases line up with TRBD2. The TCR comes from an adult with an advanced solid tumor such as melanoma, head and neck, liver or kidney cancer. Written as DNA, the CDR3 is TGCGCCAGCAGCCAAGAGTCAGCGGGGATTTACAATGAGCAGTTCTTC. This codes for CASSQESAGIYNEQFF.